This is a list of T cell receptor beta chains from one sample in a study of shared clonotypes between healthy human individuals. TCRdb's copy holds only in-frame clones and misses some; the assay was immunoSEQ multiplex PCR. The data contain roughly 640,000 clones, roughly 97% of them singletons. Specimen: naive CD4+ T cells sorted from blood. The receptors come from a woman between 25 and 40 years old in good health. Each CDR3 is given with its conserved first and last residue. A D gene is named only where the DNA matches it firmly. Clone sizes are given selectively: once, few, many, or a class where the clone is expanded.

d_gene	j_gene	abundance	v_gene	CDR3aa	CDR3nt
TRBD1	TRBJ1-1	.	TRBV6-1	CASDDRAWTEAFF	TGTGCCAGCGATGACAGGGCGTGGACTGAAGCTTTCTTT
.	TRBJ2-2	.	TRBV4-2	CASRRAGSTGELFF	TGTGCCAGCAGAAGGGCGGGTTCCACCGGGGAGCTGTTTTTT
.	TRBJ1-2	.	TRBV7-2	CASSLANSAFGYTF	TGTGCCAGCAGCTTAGCGAACAGCGCGTTTGGCTACACCTTC
.	TRBJ2-5	.	TRBV5-1	CASSSTGTETQYF	TGCGCCAGCAGCTCCACAGGGACCGAGACCCAGTACTTC
.	TRBJ2-7	.	TRBV9	CASSVAGGRTEQYF	TGTGCCAGCAGCGTAGCCGGAGGACGGACGGAGCAGTACTTC
.	TRBJ2-4	.	TRBV7-2	CASSTQTYLAKNIQYF	TGTGCCAGCAGCACTCAGACATATCTAGCCAAAAACATTCAGTACTTC
TRBD2	TRBJ2-1	.	TRBV5-1	CASSFGTSGLLGEQFF	TGCGCCAGCAGCTTCGGGACTAGCGGCCTACTGGGGGAGCAGTTCTTC
.	TRBJ1-1	.	TRBV7-9	CASSLREVNTEAFF	TGTGCCAGCAGCTTGAGAGAGGTGAACACTGAAGCTTTCTTT
.	TRBJ1-5	.	TRBV6-1	CASSEQDLQPQHF	TGTGCCAGCAGTGAGCAGGATTTACAGCCCCAGCATTTT
.	TRBJ1-1	.	TRBV5-1	CASSLVAQLNTEAFF	TGCGCCAGCAGCTTGGTGGCTCAATTGAACACTGAAGCTTTCTTT
TRBD1	TRBJ2-7	.	TRBV2	CASRQGANEQYF	TGTGCCAGCAGACAGGGGGCAAACGAGCAGTACTTC
.	TRBJ1-5	.	TRBV19	CASSLLGGANNQPQHF	TGTGCCAGTAGCCTCCTAGGGGGTGCGAACAATCAGCCCCAGCATTTT
TRBD1	TRBJ1-6	.	TRBV7-9	CASSPQGADNSPLHF	TGTGCCAGCAGCCCACAGGGGGCCGATAATTCACCCCTCCACTTT
TRBD2	TRBJ2-1	.	TRBV6-1	CASSGIAGLNLNEQFF	TGTGCCAGCAGTGGTATAGCGGGACTGAACCTTAATGAGCAGTTCTTC
TRBD2	TRBJ2-3	.	TRBV11-2	CASSLLAGGRDTQYF	TGTGCCAGCAGCTTATTAGCGGGAGGGCGAGATACGCAGTATTTT
TRBD2	TRBJ2-5	.	TRBV6-9	CASRGTSGRSETQYF	TGTGCCAGCAGAGGGACTAGCGGGAGGTCTGAGACCCAGTACTTC
.	TRBJ2-1	.	TRBV7-7	CASSRGHGGDEQFF	TGTGCCAGCAGCCGGGGCCATGGGGGCGATGAGCAGTTCTTC
TRBD2	TRBJ2-7	.	TRBV5-1	CASSSLAEPGGEQYF	TGCGCCAGCAGCTCACTAGCGGAGCCCGGGGGCGAGCAGTACTTC
.	TRBJ1-1	.	TRBV18	CASSERTEGVEAFF	TGTGCCAGCTCAGAGAGGACAGAGGGAGTTGAAGCTTTCTTT
.	TRBJ1-4	.	TRBV6-5	CASSSETGPSEKLFF	TGTGCCAGCAGTTCCGAGACAGGACCCTCGGAAAAACTGTTTTTT
.	TRBJ1-5	.	TRBV28	CASSLDGQPQHF	TGTGCCAGCAGTTTAGATGGTCAGCCCCAGCATTTT
TRBD1	TRBJ2-5	once	TRBV5-1	CASSFARGREGTQYF	TGCGCCAGCAGCTTCGCCAGGGGGCGGGAAGGGACCCAGTACTTC
TRBD2	TRBJ2-1	.	TRBV7-2	CASSLLSVASGRAEQFF	TGTGCCAGCAGCTTACTTTCCGTGGCTAGCGGGAGGGCGGAGCAGTTCTTC
.	TRBJ1-5	.	TRBV9	CASSVEAGPYQPQHF	TGTGCCAGCAGCGTAGAAGCGGGACCCTATCAGCCCCAGCATTTT
.	TRBJ2-7	.	TRBV28	CASSAPGIGEQYF	TGTGCCAGCAGTGCGCCAGGAATCGGCGAGCAGTACTTC
.	TRBJ2-5	once	TRBV5-6	CASNTLDRGGQYF	TGTGCCAGCAACACCCTGGATCGCGGTGGGCAGTACTTC
.	TRBJ2-2	.	TRBV28	CASRLQRAGELFF	TGTGCCAGCAGGTTACAGAGGGCCGGGGAGCTGTTTTTT
TRBD1	TRBJ2-3	.	TRBV5-6	CASRNGGQGTDTQYF	TGTGCCAGCAGAAACGGGGGACAGGGAACAGATACGCAGTATTTT
.	TRBJ2-7	.	TRBV28	CASRSQNTYEQYF	TGTGCCAGCAGGAGCCAGAATACCTACGAGCAGTACTTC
.	TRBJ2-7	.	TRBV5-1	CASSPVQQGSSYEQYF	TGCGCCAGCAGCCCCGTCCAACAGGGAAGCTCCTACGAGCAGTACTTC
.	TRBJ1-4	.	TRBV7-9	CASNEDGYNEKLFF	TGTGCCAGCAACGAGGACGGATATAATGAAAAACTGTTTTTT
TRBD1	TRBJ2-3	.	TRBV5-1	CASSPGQGVNTQYF	TGCGCCAGCAGCCCGGGACAGGGAGTGAATACGCAGTATTTT
TRBD1	TRBJ2-7	.	TRBV18	CASSPPGTGSYEQYF	TGTGCCAGCTCACCACCCGGGACAGGCTCCTACGAGCAGTACTTC
TRBD1	TRBJ2-1	.	TRBV5-1	CAGTWGQLNEQFF	TGCGCCGGCACATGGGGACAGTTGAATGAGCAGTTCTTC
TRBD1	TRBJ1-5	few	TRBV4-1	CASSQVAIASGGNQPQHF	TGCGCCAGCAGCCAAGTAGCTATTGCCTCAGGGGGAAATCAGCCCCAGCATTTT
TRBD2	TRBJ2-2	.	TRBV7-8	CASSLTGGGRANTGELFF	TGTGCCAGCAGCTTAACGGGGGGAGGGCGCGCGAACACCGGGGAGCTGTTTTTT
.	TRBJ2-1	.	TRBV19	CASSKRREPRLSYNEQFF	TGTGCCAGTAGTAAACGCCGGGAGCCCAGATTATCCTACAATGAGCAGTTCTTC
TRBD1	TRBJ2-1	.	TRBV19	CASSLTGGSYNEQFF	TGTGCCAGTAGTCTGACAGGGGGCTCCTACAATGAGCAGTTCTTC
TRBD1	TRBJ2-7	.	TRBV5-6	CASSWTGRYEQYF	TGTGCCAGCAGTTGGACAGGGCGGTACGAGCAGTACTTC
.	TRBJ1-3	.	TRBV19	CASRQGHSGNTIYF	TGTGCCAGTAGGCAGGGACACTCTGGAAACACCATATATTTT
.	TRBJ2-7	once	TRBV5-1	CASSLAIGTYEQYF	TGCGCCAGCAGCTTGGCGATAGGGACCTACGAGCAGTACTTC
.	TRBJ2-1	.	TRBV6-6	CASSYVSGLNEQFF	TGTGCCAGCAGTTACGTGTCCGGTCTCAATGAGCAGTTCTTC
.	TRBJ1-5	.	TRBV6-1	CASSAGYSNQPQHF	TGTGCCAGCAGTGCAGGTTATAGCAATCAGCCCCAGCATTTT
.	TRBJ2-7	.	TRBV28	CASSTSTPYYSTYEQYF	TGTGCCAGCAGTACCTCCACCCCTTACTATTCAACCTACGAGCAGTACTTC
.	TRBJ1-2	.	TRBV7-9	CASSPRGASLDYGYTF	TGTGCCAGCAGCCCCCGGGGGGCCAGTCTTGACTATGGCTACACCTTC
.	TRBJ1-1	.	TRBV7-3	CASSLAVVRGKIEAFF	TGTGCCAGCAGCTTAGCTGTGGTGAGGGGAAAAATTGAAGCTTTCTTT
.	TRBJ2-5	.	TRBV19	CASSLSVQETQYF	TGTGCCAGTAGCTTGTCAGTTCAAGAGACCCAGTACTTC
.	TRBJ2-3	.	TRBV13	CASSPRRGTDTQYF	TGTGCCAGCAGCCCGCGGCGGGGCACAGATACGCAGTATTTT
TRBD1	TRBJ1-5	.	TRBV28	CASSRMDRVSTHF	TGTGCCAGCAGTCGCATGGACAGGGTCTCTACGCATTTT
.	TRBJ1-2	.	TRBV29-1	CSVEWQNYGYTF	TGCAGCGTTGAGTGGCAAAACTATGGCTACACCTTC
TRBD1	TRBJ2-1	.	TRBV6-5	CASSQTTGSPCFF	TGTGCCAGCAGCCAAACGACAGGGTCCCCCTGTTTCTTC
.	TRBJ2-6	.	TRBV7-8	CAIPIVSGANVLTF	TGTGCCATTCCGATCGTCTCTGGGGCCAACGTCCTGACTTTC
.	TRBJ2-2	.	TRBV2	CASKGRGMTGELFF	TGTGCCAGCAAGGGTCGGGGGATGACCGGGGAGCTGTTTTTT